This T cell receptor beta chain was profiled in a study of PD-1 blockade in classical Hodgkin lymphoma. Study-wide results and limits: Exclusion was applied to patients who started nivolumab under 1 year after ASCT. The drivers behind the repertoire differences, possibly disease activity or prior therapy, remain undefined. It was among complete responders that baseline diversity resembled that of newly diagnosed patients.

This clone was seen once. Antigen unknown. The germline gives CDR1 MNHEY, CDR2 SMNVEV (reference sequence). V gave up 5 bases and J gave up 4 bases; unmatched junction bases: 7. The CDR3 spans 15 residues. Patients all relapsed after autologous stem cell transplantation, and there was variation in brentuximab vedotin exposure. Using immunoSEQ multiplex PCR, the repertoire was profiled, and TCRdb retains in-frame clones only, with some absent. The sample includes around 14,000 clones, around four fifths of them seen just once. This sequence originates from a human donor with classical Hodgkin lymphoma. The starting material was peripheral blood mononuclear cells (PBMCs), obtained before the second cycle of nivolumab. The genes are TRBV27 and TRBJ2-5; 10 positions match TRBD2. CDR3 in amino acids: CASSKLSGGRETQYF. In DNA form, the CDR3 reads TGTGCCAGCAGTAAACTTAGCGGGGGGCGAGAGACCCAGTACTTC.